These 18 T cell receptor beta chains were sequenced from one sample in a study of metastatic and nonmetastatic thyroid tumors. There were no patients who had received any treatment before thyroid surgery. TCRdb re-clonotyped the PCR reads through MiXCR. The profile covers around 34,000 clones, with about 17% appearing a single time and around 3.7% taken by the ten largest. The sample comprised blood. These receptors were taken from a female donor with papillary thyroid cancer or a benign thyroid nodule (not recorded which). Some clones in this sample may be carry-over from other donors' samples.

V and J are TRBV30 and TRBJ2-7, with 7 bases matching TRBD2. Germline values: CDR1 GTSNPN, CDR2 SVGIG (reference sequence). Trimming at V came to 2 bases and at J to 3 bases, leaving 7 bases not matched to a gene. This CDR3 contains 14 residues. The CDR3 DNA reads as TGTGCCTGGAGTCGTCTAGCGGACGTCTACGAGCAGTACTTC. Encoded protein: CAWSRLADVYEQYF.

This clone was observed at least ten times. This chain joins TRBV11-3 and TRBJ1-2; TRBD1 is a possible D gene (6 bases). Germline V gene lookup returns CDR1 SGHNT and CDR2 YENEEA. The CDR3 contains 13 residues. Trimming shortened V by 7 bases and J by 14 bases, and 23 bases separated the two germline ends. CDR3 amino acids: CASNENGGPSWTF. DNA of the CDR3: TGTGCCAGCAACGAAAACGGGGGCCCATCGTGGACCTTC.

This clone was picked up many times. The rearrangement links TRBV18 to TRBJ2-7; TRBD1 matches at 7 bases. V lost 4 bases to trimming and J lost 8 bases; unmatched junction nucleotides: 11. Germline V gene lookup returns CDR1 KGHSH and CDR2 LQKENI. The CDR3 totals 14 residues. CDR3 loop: CASSRPTGQFKQYF. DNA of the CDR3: TGTGCCAGCTCACGACCGACGGGACAGTTTAAGCAGTACTTC.

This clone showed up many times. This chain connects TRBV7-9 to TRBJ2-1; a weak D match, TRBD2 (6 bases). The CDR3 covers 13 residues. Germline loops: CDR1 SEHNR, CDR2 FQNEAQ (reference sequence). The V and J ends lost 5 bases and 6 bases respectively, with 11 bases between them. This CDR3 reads CASSPRGGNEQFF. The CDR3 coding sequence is TGTGCCAGCAGCCCCCGGGGAGGCAATGAGCAGTTCTTC. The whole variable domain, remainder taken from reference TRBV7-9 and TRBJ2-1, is DTGVSQNPRHKITKRGQNVTFRCDPISEHNRLYWYRQTLGQGPEFLTYFQNEAQLEKSRLLSDRFSAERPKGSFSTLEIQRTEQGDSAMYLCASSPRGGNEQFFGPGTRLTVL.

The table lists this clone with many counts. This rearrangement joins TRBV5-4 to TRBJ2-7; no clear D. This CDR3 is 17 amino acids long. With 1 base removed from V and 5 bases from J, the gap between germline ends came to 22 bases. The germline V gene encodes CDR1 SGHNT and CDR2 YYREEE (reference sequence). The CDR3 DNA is TGTGCCAGCAGCTTGTTATCCTTAGGCAAAAAAGGGCACGAGCAGTACTTC. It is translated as CASSLLSLGKKGHEQYF.

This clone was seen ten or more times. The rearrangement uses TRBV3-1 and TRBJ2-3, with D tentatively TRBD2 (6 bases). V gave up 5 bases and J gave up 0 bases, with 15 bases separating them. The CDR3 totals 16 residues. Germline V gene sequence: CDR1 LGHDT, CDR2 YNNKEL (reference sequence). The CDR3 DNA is TGTGCCAGCAGCTGGACTAAAGGACCTAGCACAGATACGCAGTATTTT. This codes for CASSWTKGPSTDTQYF.

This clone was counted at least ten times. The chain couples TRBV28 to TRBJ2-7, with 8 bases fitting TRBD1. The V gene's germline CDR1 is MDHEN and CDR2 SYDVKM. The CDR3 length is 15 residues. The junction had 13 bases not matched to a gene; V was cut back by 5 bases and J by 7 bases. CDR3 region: CASSGGQGSVEEQYF. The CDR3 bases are TGTGCCAGCAGTGGTGGACAGGGAAGCGTTGAGGAGCAGTACTTC.

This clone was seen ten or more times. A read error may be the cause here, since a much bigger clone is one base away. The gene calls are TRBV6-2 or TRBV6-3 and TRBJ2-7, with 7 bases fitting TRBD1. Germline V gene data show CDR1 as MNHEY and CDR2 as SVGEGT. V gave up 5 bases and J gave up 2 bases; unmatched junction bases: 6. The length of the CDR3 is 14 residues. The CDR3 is CASSLDRATYEQYF. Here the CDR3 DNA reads TGTGCCAGCAGTCTCGACAGGGCTACCTACGAGCAGTACTTC.

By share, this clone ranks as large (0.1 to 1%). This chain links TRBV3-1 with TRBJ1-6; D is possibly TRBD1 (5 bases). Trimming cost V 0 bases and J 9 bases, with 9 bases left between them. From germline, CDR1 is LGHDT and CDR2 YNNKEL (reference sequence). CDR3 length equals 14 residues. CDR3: CASSQESGTSPLHF. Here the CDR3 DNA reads TGTGCCAGCAGCCAAGAATCCGGGACTTCACCCCTCCACTTT.

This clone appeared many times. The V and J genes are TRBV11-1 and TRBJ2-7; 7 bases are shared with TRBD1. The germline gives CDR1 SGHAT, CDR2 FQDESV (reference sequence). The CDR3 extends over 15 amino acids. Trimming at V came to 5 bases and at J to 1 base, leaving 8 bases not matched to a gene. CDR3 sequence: CASSPKQGPSYEQYF. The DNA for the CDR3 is TGTGCCAGCAGCCCTAAACAGGGGCCTTCCTACGAGCAGTACTTC.

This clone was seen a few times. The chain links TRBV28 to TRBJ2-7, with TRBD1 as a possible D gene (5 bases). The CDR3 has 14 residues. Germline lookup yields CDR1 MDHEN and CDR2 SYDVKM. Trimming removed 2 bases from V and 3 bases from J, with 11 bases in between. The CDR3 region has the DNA TGTGCCAGCAGTTTAAGGGGTTGGAGCTACGAGCAGTACTTC. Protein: CASSLRGWSYEQYF. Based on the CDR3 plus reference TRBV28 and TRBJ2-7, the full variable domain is DVKVTQSSRYLVKRTGEKVFLECVQDMDHENMFWYRQDPGLGLRLIYFSYDVKMKEKGDIPEGYSVSREKKERFSLILESASTNQTSMYLCASSLRGWSYEQYFGPGTRLTVT.

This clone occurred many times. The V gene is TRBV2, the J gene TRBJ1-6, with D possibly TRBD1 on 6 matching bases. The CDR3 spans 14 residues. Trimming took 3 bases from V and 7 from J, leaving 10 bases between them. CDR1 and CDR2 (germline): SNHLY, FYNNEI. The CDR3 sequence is CASSDTRGNSPLHF. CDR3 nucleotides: TGTGCCAGCAGTGATACCAGGGGAAATTCACCCCTCCACTTT. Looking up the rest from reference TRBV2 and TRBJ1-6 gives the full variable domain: EPEVTQTPSHQVTQMGQEVILRCVPISNHLYFYWYRQILGQKVEFLVSFYNNEISEKSEIFDDQFSVERPDGSNFTLKIRSTKLEDSAMYFCASSDTRGNSPLHFGNGTRLTVT.

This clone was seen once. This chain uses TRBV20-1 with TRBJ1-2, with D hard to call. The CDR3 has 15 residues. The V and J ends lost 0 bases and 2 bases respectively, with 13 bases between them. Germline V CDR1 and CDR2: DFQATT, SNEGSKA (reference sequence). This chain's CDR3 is CSAREWPPTNYGYTF. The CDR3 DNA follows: TGCAGTGCTAGAGAATGGCCGCCAACCAACTATGGCTACACCTTC.

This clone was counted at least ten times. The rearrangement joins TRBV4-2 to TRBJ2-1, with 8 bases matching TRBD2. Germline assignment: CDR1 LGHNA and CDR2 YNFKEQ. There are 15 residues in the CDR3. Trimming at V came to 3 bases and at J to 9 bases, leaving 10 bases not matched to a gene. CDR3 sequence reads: CASSQGQAGEGEQFF. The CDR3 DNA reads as TGTGCCAGCAGCCAGGGTCAAGCGGGAGAGGGTGAGCAGTTCTTC.

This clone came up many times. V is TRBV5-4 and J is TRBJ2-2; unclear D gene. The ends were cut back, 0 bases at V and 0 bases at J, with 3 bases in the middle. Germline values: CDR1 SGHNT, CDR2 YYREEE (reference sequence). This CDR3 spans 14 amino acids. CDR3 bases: TGTGCCAGCAGCTTGGTTTCGAACACCGGGGAGCTGTTTTTT. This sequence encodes CASSLVSNTGELFF.

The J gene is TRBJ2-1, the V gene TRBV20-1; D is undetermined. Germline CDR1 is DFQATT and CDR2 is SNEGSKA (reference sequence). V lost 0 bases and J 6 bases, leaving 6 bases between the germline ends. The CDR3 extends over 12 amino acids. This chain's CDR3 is CSARDLFNEQFF. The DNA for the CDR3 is TGCAGTGCTAGAGATCTGTTCAATGAGCAGTTCTTC.

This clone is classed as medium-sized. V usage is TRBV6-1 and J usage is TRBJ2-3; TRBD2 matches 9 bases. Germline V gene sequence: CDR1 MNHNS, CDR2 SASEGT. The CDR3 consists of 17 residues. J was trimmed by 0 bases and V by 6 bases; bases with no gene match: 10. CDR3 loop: CASREREAPTSTDTQYF. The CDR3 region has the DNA TGTGCCAGCAGAGAGCGGGAGGCCCCCACCAGCACAGATACGCAGTATTTT.

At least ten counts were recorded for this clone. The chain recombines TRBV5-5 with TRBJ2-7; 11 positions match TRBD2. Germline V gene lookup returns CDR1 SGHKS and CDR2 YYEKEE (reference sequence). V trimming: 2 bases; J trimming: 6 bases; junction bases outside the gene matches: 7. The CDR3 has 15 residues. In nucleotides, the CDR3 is TGTGCCAGCAGCTTAACTAGCGGGAGAATTGGCGAGCAGTACTTC. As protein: CASSLTSGRIGEQYF.